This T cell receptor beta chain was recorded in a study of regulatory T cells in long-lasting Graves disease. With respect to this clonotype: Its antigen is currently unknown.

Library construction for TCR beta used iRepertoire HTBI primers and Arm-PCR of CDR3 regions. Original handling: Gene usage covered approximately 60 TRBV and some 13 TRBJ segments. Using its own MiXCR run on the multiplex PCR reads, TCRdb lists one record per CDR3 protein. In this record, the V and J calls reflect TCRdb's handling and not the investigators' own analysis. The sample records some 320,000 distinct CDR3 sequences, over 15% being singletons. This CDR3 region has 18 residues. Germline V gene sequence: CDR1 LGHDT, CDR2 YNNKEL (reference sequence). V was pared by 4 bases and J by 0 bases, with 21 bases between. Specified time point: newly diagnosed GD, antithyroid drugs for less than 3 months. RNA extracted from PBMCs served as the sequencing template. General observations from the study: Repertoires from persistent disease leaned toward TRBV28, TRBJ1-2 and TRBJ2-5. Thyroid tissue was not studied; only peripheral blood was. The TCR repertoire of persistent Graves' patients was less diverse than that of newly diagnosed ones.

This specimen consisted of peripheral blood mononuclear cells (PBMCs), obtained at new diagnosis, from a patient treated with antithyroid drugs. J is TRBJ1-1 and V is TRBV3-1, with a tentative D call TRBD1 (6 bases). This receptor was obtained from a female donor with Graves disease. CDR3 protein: CASSLTRRGARMNTEAFF. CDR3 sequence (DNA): TGTGCCAGCAGCCTCACCCGGCGGGGGGCGCGGATGAACACTGAAGCTTTCTTT.